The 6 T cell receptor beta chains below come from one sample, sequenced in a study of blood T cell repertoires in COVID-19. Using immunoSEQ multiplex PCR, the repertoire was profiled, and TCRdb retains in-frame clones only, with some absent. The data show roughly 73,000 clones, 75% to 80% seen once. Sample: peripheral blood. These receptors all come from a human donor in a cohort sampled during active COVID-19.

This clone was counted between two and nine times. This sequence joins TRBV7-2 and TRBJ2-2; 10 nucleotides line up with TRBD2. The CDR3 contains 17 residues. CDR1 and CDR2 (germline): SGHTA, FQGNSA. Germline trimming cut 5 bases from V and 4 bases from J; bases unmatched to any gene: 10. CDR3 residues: CASSPWSGRAVTGELFF. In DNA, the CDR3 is TGTGCCAGCAGCCCCTGGAGCGGGAGGGCCGTCACCGGGGAGCTGTTTTTT.

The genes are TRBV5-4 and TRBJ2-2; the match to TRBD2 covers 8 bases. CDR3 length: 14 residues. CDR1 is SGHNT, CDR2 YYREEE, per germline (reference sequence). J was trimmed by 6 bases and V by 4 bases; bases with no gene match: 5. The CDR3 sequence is CASSPPLAAGELFF. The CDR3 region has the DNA TGTGCCAGCAGCCCGCCACTAGCGGCCGGGGAGCTGTTTTTT.

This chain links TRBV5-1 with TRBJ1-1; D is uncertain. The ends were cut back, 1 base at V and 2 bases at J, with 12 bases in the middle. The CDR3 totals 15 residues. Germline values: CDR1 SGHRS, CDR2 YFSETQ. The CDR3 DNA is TGCGCCAGCAGCTTGCCAGGTCGGGGAAACACTGAAGCTTTCTTT. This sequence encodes CASSLPGRGNTEAFF.

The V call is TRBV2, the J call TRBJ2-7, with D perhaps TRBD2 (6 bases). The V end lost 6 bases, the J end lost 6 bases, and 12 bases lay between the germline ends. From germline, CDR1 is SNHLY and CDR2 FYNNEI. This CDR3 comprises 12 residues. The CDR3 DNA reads TGTGCCAGCAGGGAGGGACGATCCGAGCAGTACTTC. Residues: CASREGRSEQYF.

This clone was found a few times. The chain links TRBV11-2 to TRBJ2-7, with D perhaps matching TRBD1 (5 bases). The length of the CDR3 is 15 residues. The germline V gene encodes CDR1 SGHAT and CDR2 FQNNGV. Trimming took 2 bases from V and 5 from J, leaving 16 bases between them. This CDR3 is CASSLSTAGPDEQYF. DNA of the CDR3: TGTGCCAGCAGCTTAAGTACCGCAGGGCCGGACGAGCAGTACTTC.

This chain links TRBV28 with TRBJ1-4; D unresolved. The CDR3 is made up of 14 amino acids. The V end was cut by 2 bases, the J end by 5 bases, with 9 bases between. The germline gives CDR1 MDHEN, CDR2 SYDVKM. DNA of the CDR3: TGTGCCAGCAGTTTAGTCAGGATGAATGAAAAACTGTTTTTT. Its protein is CASSLVRMNEKLFF.